This T cell receptor beta chain originates from a study of blood T cell repertoires in COVID-19. Study background: Both acute and convalescent COVID-19 samples were obtained from the United States, Italy and Spain.

Per the study methods: Amplified reference gene primers provided the basis for estimating nucleated cell counts. Repertoires were generated with immunoSEQ multiplex PCR, while TCRdb's copy carries only in-frame clones and drops some. Clone size and V and J calls were adopted from that table, with D and trimming inferred from the DNA. The sample has about 49,000 clones; more than 85% are singletons. CDR1 is MNHEY, CDR2 SVGAGI, per germline. The CDR3 has 14 residues. The V and J ends lost 6 bases and 1 base respectively, with 10 bases between them. The sequence came from a man aged 55 to 70 with COVID-19, enrolled during active disease. The rearrangement joins TRBV6-5 to TRBJ1-3; tentative D call: TRBD1 (5 bases). Sequenced input: peripheral blood. CDR3 in amino acids: CASRSPGSGNTIYF. Here the CDR3 DNA reads TGTGCCAGCAGGTCTCCAGGGTCTGGAAACACCATATATTTT.